This T cell receptor beta chain was documented in a study of OX40 agonist ivuxolimab in advanced cancers. The repertoire was sequenced with immunoSEQ multiplex PCR; TCRdb's copy has only in-frame clones and lacks some. The table lists 55,000 to 80,000 clones, approximately 88% of them singletons, with roughly 7.9% in the top ten. The source was CD4+ or CD8+ T cells sorted from blood, collected in a trial of the OX40 agonist ivuxolimab. The sequence was obtained from an adult with an advanced solid tumor such as melanoma, head and neck, liver or kidney cancer.

CDR3 protein: CASSERLGPVSGNEQFF. CDR3 coding DNA: TGTGCCAGCAGTGAAAGGTTGGGACCTGTTTCGGGTAATGAGCAGTTCTTC. The chain combines TRBV2 with TRBJ2-1; perhaps D is TRBD1 or TRBD2 (5 bases each). The germline V and J ends were trimmed by 2 bases and 7 bases, with 21 bases remaining between them. Germline assignment: CDR1 SNHLY and CDR2 FYNNEI. The CDR3 consists of 17 residues.